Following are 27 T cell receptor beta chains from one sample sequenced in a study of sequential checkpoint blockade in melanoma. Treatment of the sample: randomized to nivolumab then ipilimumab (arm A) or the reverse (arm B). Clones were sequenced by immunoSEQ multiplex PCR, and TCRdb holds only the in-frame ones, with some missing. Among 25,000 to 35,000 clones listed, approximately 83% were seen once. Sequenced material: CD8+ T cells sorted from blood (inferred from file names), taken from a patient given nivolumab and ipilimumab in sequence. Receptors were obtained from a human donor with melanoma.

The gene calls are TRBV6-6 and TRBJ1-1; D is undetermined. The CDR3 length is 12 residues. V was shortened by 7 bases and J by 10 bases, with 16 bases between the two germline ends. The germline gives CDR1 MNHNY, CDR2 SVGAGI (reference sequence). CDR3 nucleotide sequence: TGTGCCAGCACCGTCGACCGGCGGGGAGCTTTCTTT. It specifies CASTVDRRGAFF.

CDR3 amino acids: CASSPIASTGTVFYGYTF. CDR3 in DNA: TGCGCCAGCAGCCCAATCGCCTCGACCGGGACAGTGTTCTATGGCTACACCTTC. This chain joins TRBV5-1 and TRBJ1-2, with 7 bases matching TRBD1. Germline V gives CDR1 SGHRS, CDR2 YFSETQ. This CDR3 region has 18 residues. The junction had 19 bases not matched to a gene; V was cut back by 4 bases and J by 4 bases. Looking up the rest from reference TRBV5-1 and TRBJ1-2 gives the full variable domain: KAGVTQTPRYLIKTRGQQVTLSCSPISGHRSVSWYQQTPGQGLQFLFEYFSETQRNKGNFPGRFSGRQFSNSRSEMNVSTLELGDSALYLCASSPIASTGTVFYGYTFGSGTRLTVV.

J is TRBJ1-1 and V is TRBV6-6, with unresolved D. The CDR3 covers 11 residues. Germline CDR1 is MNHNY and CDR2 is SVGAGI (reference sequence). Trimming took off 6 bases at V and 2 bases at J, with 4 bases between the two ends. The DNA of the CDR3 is TGTGCCAGCAGCCCTAACACTGAAGCTTTCTTT. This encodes CASSPNTEAFF.

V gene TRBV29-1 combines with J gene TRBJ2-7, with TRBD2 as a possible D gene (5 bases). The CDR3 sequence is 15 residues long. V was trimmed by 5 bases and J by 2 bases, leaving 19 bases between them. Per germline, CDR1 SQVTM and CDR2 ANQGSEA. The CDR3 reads CSVTPRVGSTYEQYF. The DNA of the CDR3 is TGCAGCGTTACCCCTCGTGTGGGGAGCACCTACGAGCAGTACTTC.

In DNA form, the CDR3 reads TGTGCCAGCGGGAGGGCCGGACTTCGAGTAGGCACCGGGGAGCTGTTTTTT. It yields the protein CASGRAGLRVGTGELFF. The V call is TRBV27, the J call TRBJ2-2; 7 nucleotides agree with TRBD2. The CDR3 is 17 amino acids. V lost 8 bases, J lost 4 bases, and 16 bases stayed unmatched. Germline CDR1 and CDR2: MNHEY and SMNVEV (reference sequence).

Here the CDR3 reads CASSQLTSGSYNEQFF. The CDR3 nucleotides are TGTGCCAGCAGCCAGTTAACTAGCGGCTCCTACAATGAGCAGTTCTTC. The V call is TRBV4-2, the J call TRBJ2-1, with 8 bases aligning to TRBD2. J lost 0 bases, V lost 3 bases, and 4 bases had no gene match. The CDR3 contains 16 residues. Germline V gene lookup returns CDR1 LGHNA and CDR2 YNFKEQ.

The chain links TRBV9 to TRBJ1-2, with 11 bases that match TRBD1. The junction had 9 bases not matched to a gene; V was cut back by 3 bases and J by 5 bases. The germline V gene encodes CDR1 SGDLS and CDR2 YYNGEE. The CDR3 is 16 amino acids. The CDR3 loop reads CASSAAGTGGGYGYTF. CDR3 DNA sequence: TGTGCCAGCAGCGCCGCCGGGACAGGGGGTGGTTATGGCTACACCTTC. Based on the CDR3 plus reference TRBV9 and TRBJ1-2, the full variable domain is DSGVTQTPKHLITATGQRVTLRCSPRSGDLSVYWYQQSLDQGLQFLIQYYNGEERAKGNILERFSAQQFPDLHSELNLSSLELGDSALYFCASSAAGTGGGYGYTFGSGTRLTVV.

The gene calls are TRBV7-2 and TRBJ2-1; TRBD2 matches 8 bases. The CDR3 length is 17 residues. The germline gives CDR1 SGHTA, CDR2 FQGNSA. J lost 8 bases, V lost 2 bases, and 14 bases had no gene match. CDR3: CASSLRSGGAFNDEQFF. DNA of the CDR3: TGTGCCAGCAGCTTACGATCCGGGGGGGCATTTAACGATGAGCAGTTCTTC.

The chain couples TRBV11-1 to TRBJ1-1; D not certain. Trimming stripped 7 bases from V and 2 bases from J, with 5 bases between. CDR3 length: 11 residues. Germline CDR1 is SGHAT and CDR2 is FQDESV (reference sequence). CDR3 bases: TGTGCCAGCAACCTAAACACTGAAGCTTTCTTT. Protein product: CASNLNTEAFF.

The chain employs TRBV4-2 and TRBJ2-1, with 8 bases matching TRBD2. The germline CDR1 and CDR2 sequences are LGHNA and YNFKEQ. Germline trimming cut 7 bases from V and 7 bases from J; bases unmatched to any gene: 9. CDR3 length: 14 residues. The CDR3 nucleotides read TGTGCCAGCAATCCAGCGGGAGCGGGGAATGAGCAGTTCTTC. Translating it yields CASNPAGAGNEQFF.

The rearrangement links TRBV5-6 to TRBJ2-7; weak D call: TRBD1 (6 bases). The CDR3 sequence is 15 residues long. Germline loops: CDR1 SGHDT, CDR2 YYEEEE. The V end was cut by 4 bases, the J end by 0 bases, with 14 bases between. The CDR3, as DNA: TGTGCCAGCAGCCAGGGTCCGACAGGCTCCTACGAGCAGTACTTC. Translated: CASSQGPTGSYEQYF. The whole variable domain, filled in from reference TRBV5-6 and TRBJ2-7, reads DAGVTQSPTHLIKTRGQQVTLRCSPKSGHDTVSWYQQALGQGPQFIFQYYEEEERQRGNFPDRFSGHQFPNYSSELNVNALLLGDSALYLCASSQGPTGSYEQYFGPGTRLTVT.

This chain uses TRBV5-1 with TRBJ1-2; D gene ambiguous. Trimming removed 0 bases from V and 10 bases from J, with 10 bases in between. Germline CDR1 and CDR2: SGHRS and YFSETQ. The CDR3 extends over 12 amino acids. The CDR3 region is CASSLELRDYTF. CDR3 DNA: TGCGCCAGCAGCTTGGAACTTCGTGACTACACCTTC. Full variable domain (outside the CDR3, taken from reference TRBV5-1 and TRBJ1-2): KAGVTQTPRYLIKTRGQQVTLSCSPISGHRSVSWYQQTPGQGLQFLFEYFSETQRNKGNFPGRFSGRQFSNSRSEMNVSTLELGDSALYLCASSLELRDYTFGSGTRLTVV.

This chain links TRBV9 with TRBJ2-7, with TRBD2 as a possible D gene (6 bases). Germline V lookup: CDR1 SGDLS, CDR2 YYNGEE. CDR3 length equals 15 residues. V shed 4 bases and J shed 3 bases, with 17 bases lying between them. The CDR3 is CASSLAAGPRYEQYF. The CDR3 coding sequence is TGTGCCAGCAGCCTGGCGGCGGGGCCTCGCTACGAGCAGTACTTC. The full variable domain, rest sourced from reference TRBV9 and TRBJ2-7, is DSGVTQTPKHLITATGQRVTLRCSPRSGDLSVYWYQQSLDQGLQFLIQYYNGEERAKGNILERFSAQQFPDLHSELNLSSLELGDSALYFCASSLAAGPRYEQYFGPGTRLTVT.

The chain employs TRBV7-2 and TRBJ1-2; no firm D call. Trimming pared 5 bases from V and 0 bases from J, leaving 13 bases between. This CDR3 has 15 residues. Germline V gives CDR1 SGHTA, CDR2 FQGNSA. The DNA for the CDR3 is TGTGCCAGCAGCGGGCTGGAGGCTTCTAACTATGGCTACACCTTC. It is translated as CASSGLEASNYGYTF.

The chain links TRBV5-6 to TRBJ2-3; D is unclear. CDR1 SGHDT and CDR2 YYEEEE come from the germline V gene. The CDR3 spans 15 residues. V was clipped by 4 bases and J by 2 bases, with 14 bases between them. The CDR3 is CASSPPSGITDTQYF. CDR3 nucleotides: TGTGCCAGCAGCCCCCCGTCAGGTATCACAGATACGCAGTATTTT.

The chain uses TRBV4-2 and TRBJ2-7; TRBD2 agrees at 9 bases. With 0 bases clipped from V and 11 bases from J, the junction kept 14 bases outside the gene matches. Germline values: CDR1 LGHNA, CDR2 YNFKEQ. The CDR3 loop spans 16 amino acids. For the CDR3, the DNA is TGTGCCAGCAGCCAAGATAGGTCGGGAGTAGCGGGGGAGGAGTACTTC. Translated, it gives CASSQDRSGVAGEEYF.

CDR3 in amino acids: CAWSTVHSGDTDTQYF. The CDR3 region has the DNA TGTGCCTGGAGTACAGTACATAGCGGGGACACAGATACGCAGTATTTT. The rearrangement links TRBV30 to TRBJ2-3, with 8 nucleotides matching TRBD2. Germline assignment: CDR1 GTSNPN and CDR2 SVGIG (reference sequence). The CDR3 sequence is 16 residues long. The V segment lost 2 bases and the J segment 2 bases; nucleotides outside the gene matches: 9.

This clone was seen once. The CDR3 sequence is CASSEWGGSQPQHF. For the CDR3, the DNA is TGTGCCAGCAGTGAATGGGGGGGGAGTCAGCCCCAGCATTTT. The chain employs TRBV6-1 and TRBJ1-5, with a weak D call TRBD1 (5 bases). CDR3 length: 14 residues. Trimming shortened V by 2 bases and J by 6 bases, and 11 bases separated the two germline ends. CDR1 and CDR2 from the germline V gene are MNHNS and SASEGT.

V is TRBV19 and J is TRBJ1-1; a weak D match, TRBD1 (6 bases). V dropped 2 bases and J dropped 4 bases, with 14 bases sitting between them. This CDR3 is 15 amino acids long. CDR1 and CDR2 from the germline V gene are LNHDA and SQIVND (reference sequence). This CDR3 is CASSISAGALTEAFF. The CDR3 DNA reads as TGTGCCAGTAGTATATCCGCAGGGGCTCTCACTGAAGCTTTCTTT.

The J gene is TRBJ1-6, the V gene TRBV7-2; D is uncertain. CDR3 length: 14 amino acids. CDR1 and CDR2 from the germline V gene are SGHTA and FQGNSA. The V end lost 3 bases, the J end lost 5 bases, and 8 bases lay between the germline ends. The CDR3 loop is CASSLEGNNSPLHF. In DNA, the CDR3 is TGTGCCAGCAGCTTGGAGGGCAATAATTCACCCCTCCACTTT.

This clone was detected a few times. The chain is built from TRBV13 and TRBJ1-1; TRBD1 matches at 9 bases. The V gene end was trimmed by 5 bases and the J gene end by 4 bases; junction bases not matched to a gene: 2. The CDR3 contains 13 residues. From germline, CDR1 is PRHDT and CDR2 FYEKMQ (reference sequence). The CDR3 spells CASSPTGGTEAFF. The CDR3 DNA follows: TGTGCCAGCAGCCCGACAGGGGGCACTGAAGCTTTCTTT.

DNA of the CDR3: TGTGCCAGCAGCTTGTCGGACATGAGCTACGAGCAGTACTTC. This translates into CASSLSDMSYEQYF. The chain joins TRBV5-8 to TRBJ2-7; tentatively, D is TRBD1 (5 bases). Deletions cut 1 base from V and 3 bases from J, with 11 bases between. Germline V gives CDR1 SGHTS, CDR2 YDEGEE. This CDR3 is 14 amino acids long.

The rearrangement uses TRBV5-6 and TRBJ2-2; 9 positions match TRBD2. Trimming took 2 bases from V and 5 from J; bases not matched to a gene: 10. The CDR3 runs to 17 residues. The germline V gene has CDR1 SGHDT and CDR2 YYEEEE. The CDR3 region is CASSFSSGDLGTGELFF. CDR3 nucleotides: TGTGCCAGCAGCTTCTCTAGCGGGGACCTGGGGACCGGGGAGCTGTTTTTT. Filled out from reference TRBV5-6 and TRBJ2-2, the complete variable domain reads DAGVTQSPTHLIKTRGQQVTLRCSPKSGHDTVSWYQQALGQGPQFIFQYYEEEERQRGNFPDRFSGHQFPNYSSELNVNALLLGDSALYLCASSFSSGDLGTGELFFGEGSRLTVL.

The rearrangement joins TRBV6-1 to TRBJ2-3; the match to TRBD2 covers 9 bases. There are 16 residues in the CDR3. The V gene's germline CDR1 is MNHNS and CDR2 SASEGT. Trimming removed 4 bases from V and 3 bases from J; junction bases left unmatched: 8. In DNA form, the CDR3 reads TGTGCCAGCAGTGGCCCTAGCGGGACGGCAACAGATACGCAGTATTTT. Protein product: CASSGPSGTATDTQYF.

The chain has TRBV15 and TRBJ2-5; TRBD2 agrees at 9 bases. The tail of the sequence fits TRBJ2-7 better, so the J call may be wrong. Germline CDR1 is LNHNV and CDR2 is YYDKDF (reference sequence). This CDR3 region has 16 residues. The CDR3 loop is CATSTTSGRTAREQYF. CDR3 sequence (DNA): TGTGCCACCAGCACCACAAGCGGGAGGACGGCGCGCGAGCAGTACTTC.

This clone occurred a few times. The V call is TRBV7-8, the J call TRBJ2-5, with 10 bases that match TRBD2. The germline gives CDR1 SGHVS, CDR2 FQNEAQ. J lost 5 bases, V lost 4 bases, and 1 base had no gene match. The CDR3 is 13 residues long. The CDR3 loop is CASSWGLAETQYF. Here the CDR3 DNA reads TGTGCCAGCAGCTGGGGACTAGCGGAGACCCAGTACTTC. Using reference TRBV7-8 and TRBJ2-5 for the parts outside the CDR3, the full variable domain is GAGVSQSPRYKVAKRGQDVALRCDPISGHVSLFWYQQALGQGPEFLTYFQNEAQLDKSGLPSDRFFAERPEGSVSTLKIQRTQQEDSAVYLCASSWGLAETQYFGPGTRLLVL.

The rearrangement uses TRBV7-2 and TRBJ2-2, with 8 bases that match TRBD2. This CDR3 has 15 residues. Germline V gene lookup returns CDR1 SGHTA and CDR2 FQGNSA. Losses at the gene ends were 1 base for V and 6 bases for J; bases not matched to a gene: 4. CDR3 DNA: TGTGCCAGCAGCTTAGAGCGGGAGATCCCCGGGGAGCTGTTTTTT. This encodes CASSLEREIPGELFF.